These 19 T cell receptor beta chains originate from one sample sequenced in a study of immune heterogeneity within non-small cell lung tumors. The authors used about 540 ng of bulk tumor genomic DNA per sample as template. Several biopsies were collected from each primary tumor during surgery. They were spaced as far apart as possible within the tumor mass. Patients underwent curative surgery for non-small cell lung cancer (untreated and newly diagnosed). It was a multiplex PCR that amplified TCR beta CDR3, with 32 V and 13 J primers. A single record per CDR3 protein comes from TCRdb applying MiXCR to the multiplex PCR reads. The data contain approximately 2,900 distinct CDR3 sequences, about 25% of them seen just once; the ten biggest clones take up roughly 16%. Sequenced input: lung tumor tissue. The source of these receptors is a female donor with non-small cell lung cancer.

This clonotype was picked up a small number of times. The chain is built from TRBV6-2 or TRBV6-3 and TRBJ1-2, with 10 bases identical to TRBD1. Per the germline V gene, CDR1 is MNHEY and CDR2 is SVGEGT. This CDR3 has 15 amino acids. J was trimmed by 2 bases and V by 6 bases; bases with no gene match: 6. The DNA of the CDR3 is TGTGCCAGCAGCCTTAGGGACAGGGGAAACTATGGCTACACCTTC. It codes for CASSLRDRGNYGYTF.

The rearrangement links TRBV5-6 to TRBJ2-1, with unresolved D. The CDR3 loop spans 13 amino acids. Germline V lookup: CDR1 SGHDT, CDR2 YYEEEE. The germline V and J ends were trimmed by 0 bases and 8 bases, with 9 bases remaining between them. The CDR3 is CASSLGGTDEQFF. The CDR3 DNA is TGTGCCAGCAGCTTGGGGGGTACGGATGAGCAGTTCTTC.

V gene TRBV2 combines with J gene TRBJ2-1, with D possibly being TRBD2 (6 bases). The germline CDR1 and CDR2 sequences are SNHLY and FYNNEI. There are 12 residues in the CDR3. Trimming removed 2 bases at V and 12 bases at J, with 11 bases between. CDR3 sequence (DNA): TGTGCCAGCAGTGAAAGCAAGCGGGTGCAGTTCTTC. Amino acids: CASSESKRVQFF.

This clonotype occurred a few times. The chain combines TRBV20-1 with TRBJ1-1; D gene unclear. The CDR3 is made up of 15 amino acids. The germline CDR1 and CDR2 sequences are DFQATT and SNEGSKA (reference sequence). The V gene lost 0 bases and the J gene lost 1 base, with 12 bases spanning the gap. The CDR3 loop reads CSARERSVRNTEAFF. As DNA, the CDR3 is TGCAGTGCTAGAGAGAGGTCAGTAAGGAACACTGAAGCTTTCTTT.

A remark on this clonotype: The junction departs from germline at one end; a sequencing error may be responsible. The chain uses TRBV15 and TRBJ2-2; perhaps D is TRBD1 or TRBD2 (6 bases each). The CDR3 has 16 residues. Germline CDR1 is LNHNV and CDR2 is YYDKDF (reference sequence). This chain's CDR3 is CSTSSLLLGGGGELFF. The CDR3 region has the DNA TGTTCCACCAGCAGCCTCCTCTTAGGGGGAGGCGGGGAGCTGTTTTTT.

This clonotype has a handful of counts. The gene calls are TRBV6-5 and TRBJ2-1; 11 positions match TRBD2. Germline V CDR1 and CDR2: MNHEY, SVGAGI. The CDR3 has 17 amino acids. V shed 4 bases, J shed 3 bases, and the junction held 8 bases outside the gene matches. The CDR3 loop is CASSSSLAGVLYNEQFF. Written as DNA, the CDR3 is TGTGCCAGCAGTTCCTCACTAGCGGGGGTGCTCTACAATGAGCAGTTCTTC.

Comment on this clonotype: Sequence at one end of the junction differs from germline and may be a read error. The V gene is TRBV24-1, the J gene TRBJ2-6; 10 nucleotides align to TRBD2. Germline V lookup: CDR1 KGHDR, CDR2 SFDVKD. This CDR3 comprises 20 residues. CDR3 in DNA: TGTGCCACCAGTGGGGGGACCAGGACTAGCGGAGCCCCTGGGGCCAACTTCCTGACTTTC. Translation gives CATSGGTRTSGAPGANFLTF.

The gene calls are TRBV6-2 or TRBV6-3 and TRBJ2-5, with 12 bases lining up with TRBD2. After removal of 5 bases from V and 4 bases from J, the junction contained 11 bases not matched to a gene. The CDR3 length is 17 residues. CDR1 MNHEY and CDR2 SVGEGT come from the germline V gene. CDR3 nucleotides: TGTGCCAGCAGTACCGGACTAGCGGGGCTAAGAGTAGAGACCCAGTACTTC. Its protein is CASSTGLAGLRVETQYF.

This clonotype has only a few counts. The chain joins TRBV11-2 to TRBJ2-1; D not certain. Trimming stripped 4 bases from V and 3 bases from J, with 10 bases between. Germline V gene lookup returns CDR1 SGHAT and CDR2 FQNNGV. CDR3 length: 14 residues. In nucleotides, the CDR3 is TGTGCCAGCAGCTCTCATCTGGACTACAATGAGCAGTTCTTC. Protein sequence: CASSSHLDYNEQFF. Supplemented by reference TRBV11-2 and TRBJ2-1, the full variable domain reads EAGVAQSPRYKIIEKRQSVAFWCNPISGHATLYWYQQILGQGPKLLIQFQNNGVVDDSQLPKDRFSAERLKGVDSTLKIQPAKLEDSAVYLCASSSHLDYNEQFFGPGTRLTVL.

In this sample, this clonotype turned up a few times. The chain combines TRBV28 with TRBJ1-4; the D gene is possibly TRBD1 (5 bases). The CDR3 contains 16 residues. Between the trimmed V and J ends, which lost 8 bases and 8 bases, there was a span of 24 bases. In germline, CDR1 is MDHEN, CDR2 SYDVKM. CDR3 region: CASGTPGGRSREKLFF. DNA of the CDR3: TGTGCCAGCGGGACGCCCGGGGGGAGAAGTCGAGAAAAACTGTTTTTT.

This clonotype has only a few counts. V gene TRBV27 combines with J gene TRBJ1-1, with D tentatively TRBD1 (6 bases). V was clipped by 7 bases and J by 4 bases, with 19 bases between them. The CDR3 sequence is 15 residues long. The V gene's germline CDR1 is MNHEY and CDR2 SMNVEV (reference sequence). CDR3: CASNPFQGRATEAFF. CDR3 nucleotide sequence: TGTGCCAGCAACCCATTTCAGGGGCGGGCCACTGAAGCTTTCTTT.

V gene TRBV3-1 combines with J gene TRBJ1-4, with TRBD1 as a possible D gene (5 bases). Trimming removed 0 bases from V and 6 bases from J, with 11 bases in between. CDR3 length: 15 residues. Germline V gives CDR1 LGHDT, CDR2 YNNKEL (reference sequence). As DNA, the CDR3 is TGTGCCAGCAGCCAAGAGGCAGGGTATCATGAAAAACTGTTTTTT. Translation gives CASSQEAGYHEKLFF.

This clonotype showed up just once. This sequence may be a read error, since a much larger clone differs from it by one base. V is TRBV24-1 and J is TRBJ2-2, with 9 bases identical to TRBD1. The CDR3 has 16 amino acids. Germline-derived CDR1 and CDR2 are KGHDR and SFDVKD. The CDR3 coding sequence is TGTTCCACCAGTGACCCCGGGACAGGGACTACCGGGGAGCTGTTTTTT. The encoded protein is CSTSDPGTGTTGELFF.

The CDR3 region has the DNA TGCAGCGTTGGGGACACAAGTCCGGGGCCCCAGCATTTT. Its translation is CSVGDTSPGPQHF. V is TRBV29-1 and J is TRBJ1-5, with a possible D match to TRBD1 (6 bases). V gave up 4 bases and J gave up 9 bases, with 16 bases separating them. Germline loops: CDR1 SQVTM, CDR2 ANQGSEA. This CDR3 contains 13 residues. Combining the CDR3 with reference TRBV29-1 and TRBJ1-5 gives the whole variable domain SAVISQKPSRDICQRGTSLTIQCQVDSQVTMMFWYRQQPGQSLTLIATANQGSEATYESGFVIDKFPISRPNLTFSTLTVSNMSPEDSSIYLCSVGDTSPGPQHFGDGTRLSIL.

In this sample, this clonotype turned up a few times. This chain uses TRBV9 with TRBJ1-4; a weak D match, TRBD1 (5 bases). From germline, CDR1 is SGDLS and CDR2 YYNGEE. Trimming took off 0 bases at V and 0 bases at J, with 12 bases between the two ends. This CDR3 comprises 17 residues. CDR3 nucleotide sequence: TGTGCCAGCAGCGTAGGGCCAGGGCGTGCAACTAATGAAAAACTGTTTTTT. Its protein product is CASSVGPGRATNEKLFF.

By share, this clonotype counts as medium-sized (0.01 to 0.1%). V and J are TRBV5-5 and TRBJ1-2, with D perhaps matching TRBD1 (5 bases). This CDR3 spans 13 amino acids. V shed 5 bases and J shed 8 bases, with 16 bases lying between them. The germline CDR1 and CDR2 sequences are SGHKS and YYEKEE (reference sequence). CDR3 DNA: TGTGCCAGCAGTTATGCAGAAGGGGTCGGCTACACCTTC. Amino acids: CASSYAEGVGYTF.

The chain carries TRBV2 and TRBJ2-1; the D is unclear. Germline CDR1 and CDR2: SNHLY and FYNNEI. The CDR3 has 13 amino acids. With 3 bases removed from V and 7 bases from J, the gap between germline ends came to 10 bases. The CDR3 protein is CASSDPTLNEQFF. The CDR3 nucleotides are TGTGCCAGCAGTGACCCCACTCTGAATGAGCAGTTCTTC.

This clonotype came up a few times. A much larger clone lies a single base off, so this may be a read error. The J gene is TRBJ1-6, the V gene TRBV28; possible D gene TRBD1, 5 bases. The CDR3 is 14 amino acids. Germline CDR1 reads MDHEN; CDR2 reads SYDVKM. CDR3 protein: CASTMGLPNSPIHF. CDR3 nucleotide sequence: TGTGCCAGCACCATGGGGCTCCCAAATTCACCCATCCACTTT.

The sample holds a few counts of this clonotype. One junction end does not reproduce the germline sequence, and a read error may be involved. The gene calls are TRBV18 and TRBJ2-7; tentatively, D is TRBD1 (6 bases). This CDR3 is 14 amino acids long. CDR1 and CDR2 (germline): KGHSH, LQKENI. The CDR3 sequence: CASSQGDHYYEHYF. CDR3 nucleotides: TGTGCCAGCTCACAGGGGGACCACTACTACGAGCATTACTTC.